Given below is one T cell receptor (beta chain) in context. The sample is drawn from a study of blood T cell repertoires in COVID-19. The V gene end was trimmed by 0 bases and the J gene end by 3 bases; junction bases not matched to a gene: 4. This CDR3 has 15 residues. The germline gives CDR1 SGHRS, CDR2 YFSETQ. The method was immunoSEQ multiplex PCR; TCRdb's version includes in-frame clones alone and lacks a portion of them. The sample carries about 170,000 clones, roughly 82% recorded once. V gene TRBV5-1 combines with J gene TRBJ1-2; 8 bases are a match to TRBD1. The sequence was collected from a man between 45 and 60 years old who had recovered from COVID-19. The sample taken for sequencing was PBMCs or T cells enriched from blood (not recorded which). The CDR3 reads CASSLDPGGYYGYTF. The CDR3 DNA follows: TGCGCCAGCAGCTTGGATCCAGGGGGCTACTATGGCTACACCTTC.